These T cell receptor beta chains were read from a single sample in a study of low-dose radiotherapy and immunotherapy resistance in tumors. TCRdb re-called the reads with MiXCR, one entry per CDR3 protein. Of around 33,000 distinct CDR3 sequences listed, under 55% are singletons. Here the sequenced sample was PBMCs, taken after low-dose radiotherapy plus immunotherapy. These receptors were obtained from a male donor with gallbladder cancer. Both conserved end residues are part of each CDR3. The D gene is left open where the match is weak. Some rows have no size entry. The others give once, few or many, or a class for an expanded clone.

>many|TRBV20-1|TRBD2|TRBJ2-2
TGCAGTGCTAGGGGGGGGACCACCACCGGGGAGCTGTTTTTT
CSARGGTTTGELFF
>NA|TRBV6-1|NA|TRBJ2-5
TGTGCCAGCAGAGGCAGGAGACAAGAGACCCAGTACTTC
CASRGRRQETQYF
>NA|TRBV29-1|TRBD1|TRBJ1-1
TGCAGCGTCAACGTAGGGGGCCGGAACACTGAAGCTTTCTTT
CSVNVGGRNTEAFF
>many|TRBV10-3|TRBD2|TRBJ2-2
TGTGCCATCAGTGAGCCGGGACTACACACCGGGGAGCTGTTTTTT
CAISEPGLHTGELFF
>medium-sized|TRBV6-6|NA|TRBJ2-1
TGTGCCAGCAGTTCTATTTACAATGAGCAGTTCTTC
CASSSIYNEQFF
>NA|TRBV5-1|NA|TRBJ1-1
TGCGCCAGCAGCTTAGGGGACATAGGGTTGGCGATGAACACTGAAGCTTTCTTT
CASSLGDIGLAMNTEAFF
>NA|TRBV18|NA|TRBJ1-2
TGTGCCAGCTCACCACTTTCTTTGAGTGAAGCTAACTATGGCTACACCTTC
CASSPLSLSEANYGYTF
>NA|TRBV11-1|TRBD1|TRBJ2-7
TGTGCCAGCACCGAGCGGACAGGAGCCTACGAGCAGTACTTC
CASTERTGAYEQYF
>NA|TRBV11-2|NA|TRBJ2-2
TGTGCCAGCATTGGGAGGGGGGAGCTGTTTTTT
CASIGRGELFF
>NA|TRBV14|NA|TRBJ2-3
TGTGCCAGCAGCCCGTCCTGGGGGGGCACAGATACGCAGTATTTT
CASSPSWGGTDTQYF
>NA|TRBV4-1|NA|TRBJ2-1
TGCGCCAGCAGCCAAGGGACTGCCCTTAACAATGAGCAGTTCTTC
CASSQGTALNNEQFF
>few|TRBV7-8|TRBD2|TRBJ2-5
TGTGCCAGCAGCTTGTTCGCGGGGGGATACCAAGAGACCCAGTACTTC
CASSLFAGGYQETQYF
>many|TRBV19|TRBD1|TRBJ1-1
TGTGCCAGTATGACCCTATCTAGGGGGCTTCTCAAGGGCACTGAAGCTTTCTTT
CASMTLSRGLLKGTEAFF
>many|TRBV11-2|NA|TRBJ2-7
TGTGCCGGGGGGAGCTCCTACGAGCAGTACTTC
CAGGSSYEQYF
>medium-sized|TRBV12-3/TRBV12-4|NA|TRBJ1-5
TGTGCCAGCAGGGAGGGGGGGTCCGGTCATCAGCCCCAGCATTTT
CASREGGSGHQPQHF
>NA|TRBV12-3/TRBV12-4|TRBD1|TRBJ2-5
TGTGCCAGCAGTTTCGGGACAGGGATGGAGACCCAGTACTTC
CASSFGTGMETQYF
>many|TRBV29-1|TRBD1|TRBJ1-2
TGCAGCGGAAATCAGGGGGCGCAGGACTATGGCTACACCTTC
CSGNQGAQDYGYTF
>NA|TRBV7-8|NA|TRBJ1-4
TGTGCCAGCAGTTCCGAGGAGGAAAAACTGTTTTTT
CASSSEEEKLFF
>NA|TRBV5-1|TRBD1|TRBJ1-1
TGCGCCAGCAGCTCCACCGGGACAGGGGACGGCACTGAAGCTTTCTTT
CASSSTGTGDGTEAFF
>few|TRBV9|TRBD1|TRBJ2-2
TGTGCCAGCAGCGCCAGCGGACAGGGGACCGGGGAGCTGTTTTTT
CASSASGQGTGELFF
>NA|TRBV4-2|TRBD2|TRBJ2-3
TGTGCCAGCTGGGGAGCGGGGGGGCCTACAGATACGCAGTATTTT
CASWGAGGPTDTQYF
>NA|TRBV20-1|NA|TRBJ2-3
TGCAGTGCCCCCCACGGAGATACGCAGTATTTT
CSAPHGDTQYF
>NA|TRBV6-4|NA|TRBJ2-3
TGTGCCAGCAGTGACGGGGGGGCCACAGATACGCAGTATTTT
CASSDGGATDTQYF
>many|TRBV2|TRBD1|TRBJ1-5
TGTGCCAGCAGTGAATGGCAGGGGGCCCAGCCCCAGCATTTT
CASSEWQGAQPQHF
>many|TRBV19|NA|TRBJ1-1
TGTGCCAGTACCCCGACCGCCGATTCGCCTGAAGCTTTCTTT
CASTPTADSPEAFF
>NA|TRBV3-1|NA|TRBJ2-7
TGTGCCAGCAGCTACAGCGTTATTGGCGAGCAGTACTTC
CASSYSVIGEQYF
>many|TRBV7-9|NA|TRBJ2-7
TGTGCCAGCAGGTCGGGGGTGTCCTACGAGCAGTACTTC
CASRSGVSYEQYF
>NA|TRBV18|NA|TRBJ2-6
TGTGCCAGCTCACACCAGACTTCTGTTTCTGGGGCCAACGTCCTGACTTTC
CASSHQTSVSGANVLTF
>once|TRBV4-2|TRBD2|TRBJ2-3
TGTGCCAGCAGCCAAGTGCTAGCGGGGAGCACAGATACGCAGTATTTT
CASSQVLAGSTDTQYF
>many|TRBV4-1|TRBD2|TRBJ2-2
TGCGCCAGCACCCGAAGCGGGGGGAACACCGGGGAGCTGTTTTTT
CASTRSGGNTGELFF
>many|TRBV4-1|NA|TRBJ1-1
TGCGCCAGCAGCCAAGCCGTGTCAGTGGGAGGACAAGCTTTCTTT
CASSQAVSVGGQAFF
>NA|TRBV7-2|TRBD2|TRBJ2-1
TGTGCCAGCAGCTTAGCGGGACTAGCCCCCTACAATGAGCAGTTCTTC
CASSLAGLAPYNEQFF
>many|TRBV11-2|TRBD1|TRBJ2-1
TGTGCCAGCAGCTCCTCGTGGAGGGACAGGGGCAATGAGCAGTTCTTC
CASSSSWRDRGNEQFF
>NA|TRBV5-4|NA|TRBJ2-1
TGTGCCAGCAGCTTGAGGCCCGGAGAATACGAGTTCTTC
CASSLRPGEYEFF
>NA|TRBV28|TRBD1|TRBJ2-1
TGTGCCAGCAGTCAAGGACGGACAGGAGACAATGAGCAGTTCTTC
CASSQGRTGDNEQFF
>many|TRBV2|TRBD2|TRBJ2-3
TGTGCCAGCAAACTGAGCGGGATCAGCACAGATACGCAGTATTTT
CASKLSGISTDTQYF
>NA|TRBV28|TRBD1|TRBJ2-7
TGTGCCAGCAGTCTGCTCGGGACAGGGGTGTACGAGCAGTACTTC
CASSLLGTGVYEQYF
>many|TRBV4-3|NA|TRBJ2-7
TGCGCCAGCAGCCACCCCATGGGGGGTTCCTACGAGCAGTACTTC
CASSHPMGGSYEQYF
>NA|TRBV28|TRBD1|TRBJ1-4
TGTGCCAGCAGCGGACAGGGCCCTGCAACTAATGAAAAACTGTTTTTT
CASSGQGPATNEKLFF
>medium-sized|TRBV3-1|TRBD2|TRBJ2-1
TGTGCCAGCACAGCGGGAGGGGGGAGTGAGCAGTTCTTC
CASTAGGGSEQFF
>few|TRBV5-4|TRBD2|TRBJ2-5
TGTGCCAGCAGCTTGGAGGGACTAGCGGGGGGGACAATGGCCCAGTACTTC
CASSLEGLAGGTMAQYF
>NA|TRBV7-9|NA|TRBJ1-1
TGTGCCAGCAGCTTAGGCGGGGGCACTGAAGCTTTCTTT
CASSLGGGTEAFF
>few|TRBV6-2/TRBV6-3|NA|TRBJ2-7
TGTGCCAGCAGCCTCAACTACGAGCAGTACTTC
CASSLNYEQYF
>NA|TRBV10-3|NA|TRBJ2-3
TGTGCCATCAGTTCCGGGACGACTAGCACAGATACGCAGTATTTT
CAISSGTTSTDTQYF
>NA|TRBV20-1|TRBD2|TRBJ2-5
TGCAGTGCTACACTAGCGGGGGTCCAAGAGACCCAGTACTTC
CSATLAGVQETQYF
>medium-sized|TRBV29-1|NA|TRBJ2-7
TGCAGCGTTGAAGTTGGGGCGCGAGGGGAGCAGTACTTC
CSVEVGARGEQYF